A selection of T cell receptor beta chains follows, all from one sample in a study of OX40 agonist ivuxolimab in advanced cancers. Profiled with immunoSEQ multiplex PCR; TCRdb holds only in-frame clones, not every one. The table has approximately 100,000 clones, roughly 85% seen once; the top ten hold roughly 0.5%. Source: CD4+ or CD8+ T cells sorted from blood, taken in a trial of the OX40 agonist ivuxolimab. These receptors were taken from an adult with an advanced solid tumor such as melanoma, head and neck, liver or kidney cancer. Each CDR3 is given with its conserved first and last residue. D genes are given only for firm matches. Clone size, where shown, is once, few, many, or a class for clones that have expanded.

j_call cdr3_length clone_size v_call d_call cdr3_aa cdr3_nt
TRBJ2-5 13 NA TRBV11-1 NA CASSLVGQETQYF TGTGCCAGCAGCTTGGTTGGCCAAGAGACCCAGTACTTC
TRBJ1-1 13 NA TRBV5-1 NA CASSLEGGTEAFF TGCGCCAGCAGCTTAGAGGGAGGGACTGAAGCTTTCTTT
TRBJ2-6 14 NA TRBV2 NA CASSDRTGANVLTF TGTGCCAGCAGTGACCGAACTGGGGCCAACGTCCTGACTTTC
TRBJ2-5 13 NA TRBV29-1 NA CSVGRDIQETQYF TGCAGCGTTGGGAGGGACATCCAAGAGACCCAGTACTTC
TRBJ2-3 14 NA TRBV6-1 NA CASNRGGAEDTQYF TGTGCCAGCAACCGTGGGGGGGCGGAAGATACGCAGTATTTT
TRBJ1-1 13 NA TRBV2 NA CASRADEDTEAFF TGTGCCAGCAGGGCAGACGAGGACACTGAAGCTTTCTTT
TRBJ2-7 15 NA TRBV5-1 NA CASSLSGGSPREQYF TGCGCCAGCAGCTTGTCAGGTGGGTCCCCCCGCGAGCAGTACTTC
TRBJ2-2 14 once TRBV6-4 NA CASSDRGNTGELFF TGTGCCAGCAGTGACAGGGGGAACACCGGGGAGCTGTTTTTT
TRBJ1-5 14 once TRBV18 NA CASSPDRSNQPQHF TGTGCCAGCTCACCTGATAGAAGCAATCAGCCCCAGCATTTT
TRBJ2-3 13 NA TRBV9 NA CASSVSGTDTQYF TGTGCCAGCAGCGTGTCGGGCACAGATACGCAGTATTTT
TRBJ1-2 11 NA TRBV7-9 NA CASSLKYGYTF TGTGCCAGCAGCTTAAAGTATGGCTACACCTTC
TRBJ1-3 13 NA TRBV11-1 NA CASSTYGEGTIYF TGTGCCAGCAGTACTTATGGAGAAGGCACCATATATTTT
TRBJ1-1 16 NA TRBV11-1 NA CASSLWKGTQNTEAFF TGTGCCAGCAGCTTATGGAAAGGGACCCAGAACACTGAAGCTTTCTTT
TRBJ1-5 13 NA TRBV7-9 NA CASSTQENQPQHF TGTGCCAGCAGCACGCAGGAGAATCAGCCCCAGCATTTT
TRBJ2-5 14 NA TRBV7-7 NA CASTRDGKTPTQYF TGTGCTAGCACCCGGGATGGAAAGACTCCGACCCAGTACTTC
TRBJ2-5 13 NA TRBV11-3 NA CASSLNLLETQYF TGTGCCAGCAGCTTGAACCTTTTAGAGACCCAGTACTTC
TRBJ1-1 17 NA TRBV7-2 NA CASSLIPGAGSDTEAFF TGTGCCAGCAGCTTGATCCCCGGGGCAGGGAGCGACACTGAAGCTTTCTTT
TRBJ1-2 12 NA TRBV6-5 NA CASRRQVYGYTF TGTGCCAGCAGGCGACAGGTGTATGGCTACACCTTC
TRBJ1-2 14 NA TRBV9 NA CASTLSTTTYGYTF TGTGCCAGCACCTTGAGCACGACCACTTATGGCTACACCTTC
TRBJ1-2 16 NA TRBV5-1 NA CASSLGDSVGGYGYTF TGCGCCAGCAGCTTGGGTGACAGCGTTGGGGGCTATGGCTACACCTTC
TRBJ2-3 17 NA TRBV2 TRBD2 CASSERTSGGTTDTQYF TGTGCCAGCAGTGAAAGGACTAGCGGGGGGACCACAGATACGCAGTATTTT
TRBJ2-7 15 NA TRBV15 TRBD2 CATSRDKLAGGPPYF TGTGCCACCAGCAGAGATAAACTAGCGGGGGGGCCCCCGTACTTC
TRBJ1-1 15 NA TRBV5-1 NA CASSLSGPPNTEAFF TGCGCCAGCAGCTTGAGTGGACCTCCGAACACTGAAGCTTTCTTT
TRBJ2-7 15 NA TRBV14 NA CASSQGVSSLSGQYF TGTGCCAGCAGCCAGGGGGTCAGTAGCTTATCGGGGCAGTACTTC
TRBJ2-7 14 few TRBV18 NA CASSRTATNYEQYF TGTGCCAGCTCACGGACAGCGACGAACTACGAGCAGTACTTC
TRBJ2-5 10 NA TRBV28 NA CASSYETQYF TGTGCCAGCAGTTATGAGACCCAGTACTTC
TRBJ2-1 16 NA TRBV19 TRBD1 CASSPRTGGLNNEQFF TGTGCCAGTAGTCCCCGGACAGGGGGCCTCAACAATGAGCAGTTCTTC